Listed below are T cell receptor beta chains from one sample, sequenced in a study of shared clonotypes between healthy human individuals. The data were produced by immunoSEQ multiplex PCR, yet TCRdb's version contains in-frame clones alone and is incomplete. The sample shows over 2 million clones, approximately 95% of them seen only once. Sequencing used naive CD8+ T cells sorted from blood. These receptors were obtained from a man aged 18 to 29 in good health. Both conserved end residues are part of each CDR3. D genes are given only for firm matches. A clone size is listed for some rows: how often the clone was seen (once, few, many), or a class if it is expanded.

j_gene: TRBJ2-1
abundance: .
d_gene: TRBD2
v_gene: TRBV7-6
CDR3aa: CASTPGTSGRALGVEQFF
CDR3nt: TGTGCCAGCACCCCTGGGACTAGCGGGAGGGCCTTGGGAGTTGAGCAGTTCTTC

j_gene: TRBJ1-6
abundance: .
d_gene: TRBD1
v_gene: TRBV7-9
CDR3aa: CASSSGQGNSPLHF
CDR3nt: TGTGCCAGCAGCTCTGGACAGGGAAATTCACCCCTCCACTTT

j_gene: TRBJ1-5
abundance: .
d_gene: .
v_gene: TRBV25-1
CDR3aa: CASMGQGNQPQHF
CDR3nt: TGTGCCAGCATGGGGCAGGGGAATCAGCCCCAGCATTTT

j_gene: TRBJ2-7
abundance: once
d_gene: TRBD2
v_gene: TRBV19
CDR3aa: CASSMAGDYYEQYF
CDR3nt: TGTGCCAGTAGTATGGCGGGGGACTACTACGAGCAGTACTTC

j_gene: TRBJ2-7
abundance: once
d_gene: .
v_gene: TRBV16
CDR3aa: CASSQGPTSYEQYF
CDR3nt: TGTGCCAGCAGCCAAGGTCCCACCTCCTACGAGCAGTACTTC

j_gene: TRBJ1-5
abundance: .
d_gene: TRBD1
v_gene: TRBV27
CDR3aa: CASSLGPGTGLDSNQPQHF
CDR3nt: TGTGCCAGCAGTTTGGGCCCCGGGACAGGGCTCGATAGCAATCAGCCCCAGCATTTT

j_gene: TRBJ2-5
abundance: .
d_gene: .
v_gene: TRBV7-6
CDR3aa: CASSFPTGQETQYF
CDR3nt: TGTGCCAGCAGCTTCCCGACAGGTCAAGAGACCCAGTACTTC

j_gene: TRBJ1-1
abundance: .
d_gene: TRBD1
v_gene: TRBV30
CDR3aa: CAWSRGPGTEAFF
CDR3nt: TGTGCCTGGTCAAGGGGGCCGGGGACTGAAGCTTTCTTT

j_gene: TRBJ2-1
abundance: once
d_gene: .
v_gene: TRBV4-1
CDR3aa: CASSHPPLGGYEQFF
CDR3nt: TGCGCCAGCAGCCACCCGCCCCTTGGTGGCTATGAGCAGTTCTTC

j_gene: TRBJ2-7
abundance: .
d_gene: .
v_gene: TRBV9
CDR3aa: CASSPSEPSSYEQYF
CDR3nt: TGTGCCAGCAGCCCCAGTGAACCGAGCTCCTACGAGCAGTACTTC

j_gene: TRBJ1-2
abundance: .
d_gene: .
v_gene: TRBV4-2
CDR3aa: CASSQDVKGEDYGYTF
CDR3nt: TGTGCCAGCAGCCAAGATGTGAAAGGGGAGGACTATGGCTACACCTTC

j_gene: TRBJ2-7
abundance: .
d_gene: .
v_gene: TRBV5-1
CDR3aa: CASSLDPRASSYEQYF
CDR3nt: TGCGCCAGCAGCTTGGACCCAAGGGCTAGCTCCTACGAGCAGTACTTC

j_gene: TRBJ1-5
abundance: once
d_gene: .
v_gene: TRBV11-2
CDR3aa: CASSLDQTFPQHF
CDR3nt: TGTGCCAGCAGCTTAGATCAGACTTTTCCCCAGCATTTT

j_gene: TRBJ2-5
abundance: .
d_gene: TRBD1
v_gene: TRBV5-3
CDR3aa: CARSSGRTGGFKETQYF
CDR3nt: TGTGCCAGAAGCTCGGGCCGGACAGGGGGCTTTAAAGAGACCCAGTACTTC

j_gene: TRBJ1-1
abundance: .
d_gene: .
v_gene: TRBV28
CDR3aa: CASSFPSNTEAFF
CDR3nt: TGTGCCAGCAGTTTTCCATCGAACACTGAAGCTTTCTTT

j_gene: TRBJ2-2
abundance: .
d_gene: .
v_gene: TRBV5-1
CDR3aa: CASSLRQYTGELFF
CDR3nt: TGCGCCAGCAGCTTGAGACAGTACACCGGGGAGCTGTTTTTT

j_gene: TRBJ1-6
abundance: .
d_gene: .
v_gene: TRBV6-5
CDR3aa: CASSYSRDSPLHF
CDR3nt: TGTGCCAGCAGTTATTCGAGAGATTCACCCCTCCACTTT

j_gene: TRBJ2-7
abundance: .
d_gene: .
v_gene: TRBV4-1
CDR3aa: CASSQDIVQVGAYEQYF
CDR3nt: TGCGCCAGCAGCCAAGATATTGTCCAGGTTGGAGCATACGAGCAGTACTTC

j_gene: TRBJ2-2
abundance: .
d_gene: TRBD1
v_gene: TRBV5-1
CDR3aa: CASSPRTGGTGELFF
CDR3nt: TGCGCCAGCAGCCCCCGGACAGGGGGGACCGGGGAGCTGTTTTTT

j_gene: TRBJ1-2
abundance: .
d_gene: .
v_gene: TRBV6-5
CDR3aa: CASSYQEGDGYTF
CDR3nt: TGTGCCAGCAGTTATCAGGAGGGGGATGGCTACACCTTC

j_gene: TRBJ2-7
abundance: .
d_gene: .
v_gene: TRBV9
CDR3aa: CASSAGTAISYEQYF
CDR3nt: TGTGCCAGCAGCGCTGGGACCGCTATCTCCTACGAGCAGTACTTC

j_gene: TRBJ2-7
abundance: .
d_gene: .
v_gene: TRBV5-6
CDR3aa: CASALPGYEQYF
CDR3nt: TGTGCCAGCGCTTTACCAGGGTACGAGCAGTACTTC

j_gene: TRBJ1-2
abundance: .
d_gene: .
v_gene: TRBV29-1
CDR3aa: CSAAGAHGYTF
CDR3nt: TGCAGCGCTGCAGGGGCACATGGCTACACCTTC

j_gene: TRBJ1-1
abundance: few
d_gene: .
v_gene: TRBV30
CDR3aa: CAWSVRGLNTEAFF
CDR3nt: TGTGCCTGGAGTGTCAGGGGACTGAACACTGAAGCTTTCTTT

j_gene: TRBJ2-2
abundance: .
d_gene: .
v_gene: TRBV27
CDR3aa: CATSGTLNTGELFF
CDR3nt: TGTGCCACTTCCGGGACATTGAACACCGGGGAGCTGTTTTTT

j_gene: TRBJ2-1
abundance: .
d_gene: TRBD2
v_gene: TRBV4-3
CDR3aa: CASSQDPASGSSYNEQFF
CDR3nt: TGCGCCAGCAGCCAAGATCCGGCTAGCGGGAGCTCCTACAATGAGCAGTTCTTC

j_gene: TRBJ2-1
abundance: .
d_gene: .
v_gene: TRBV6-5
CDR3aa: CASSYQGEGYNEQFF
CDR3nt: TGTGCCAGCAGTTATCAAGGAGAGGGGTACAATGAGCAGTTCTTC

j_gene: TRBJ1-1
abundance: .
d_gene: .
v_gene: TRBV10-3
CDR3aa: CATGIGGERTMNTEAFF
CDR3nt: TGTGCCACCGGTATCGGGGGAGAGAGGACCATGAACACTGAAGCTTTCTTT